The 18 T cell receptor beta chains presented below share a single source sample, sequenced in a study of control samples from healthy donors and cancer patients. The table came from immunoSEQ multiplex PCR; TCRdb's copy has only in-frame clones and leaves some out. The table lists around 51,000 clones, around nine tenths of them singletons. Source material: PBMCs. Receptor source: a man aged 45-65 years with head and neck cancer.

The chain recombines TRBV14 with TRBJ2-3; D is undetermined. Germline V lookup: CDR1 SGHDN, CDR2 FVKESK. The ends were cut back, 2 bases at V and 0 bases at J, with 9 bases in the middle. The CDR3 extends over 15 amino acids. The CDR3 nucleotides read TGTGCCAGCAGCCAATTAGTGGGGAGCACAGATACGCAGTATTTT. The encoded protein is CASSQLVGSTDTQYF.

This clone was observed once. The genes are TRBV7-8 and TRBJ1-5; 10 positions agree with TRBD1. CDR3 length: 18 amino acids. The germline gives CDR1 SGHVS, CDR2 FQNEAQ. J lost 6 bases, V lost 6 bases, and 17 bases had no gene match. The CDR3 protein is CASSPSRKGTGAPQPQHF. CDR3 coding DNA: TGTGCCAGCAGTCCAAGCCGTAAGGGGACAGGGGCCCCTCAGCCCCAGCATTTT.

The chain uses TRBV6-7 and TRBJ2-1; 11 bases map to TRBD2. TRBV6-7 is an ORF for which the function is uncertain. V was clipped by 4 bases and J by 6 bases; unmatched bases: 8. CDR3 length: 16 residues. The CDR3 DNA reads as TGTGCCAGCAGTTCCCACTTAGCGGGAGGGCCCAATGAGCAGTTCTTC. As protein: CASSSHLAGGPNEQFF.

This rearrangement joins TRBV27 to TRBJ2-3; D unresolved. The CDR3 covers 14 residues. Trimming shortened V by 2 bases and J by 1 base, and 7 bases separated the two germline ends. CDR1 is MNHEY and CDR2 is SMNVEV in the germline V gene (reference sequence). The DNA for the CDR3 is TGTGCCAGCAGTTTAAATGTGGGCACAGATACGCAGTATTTT. Translated: CASSLNVGTDTQYF.

The rearrangement uses TRBV7-9 and TRBJ2-7; TRBD1 matches 7 bases. The V segment lost 4 bases and the J segment 6 bases; nucleotides outside the gene matches: 6. There are 13 residues in the CDR3. Germline values: CDR1 SEHNR, CDR2 FQNEAQ (reference sequence). In DNA form, the CDR3 reads TGTGCCAGCAGCTCAAACCGGGACAGCGAGCAGTACTTC. Translated, it gives CASSSNRDSEQYF.

This chain connects TRBV30 to TRBJ1-3; D remains ambiguous. Trimming took off 4 bases at V and 0 bases at J, with 10 bases between the two ends. This CDR3 is built from 14 residues. CDR1 is GTSNPN and CDR2 is SVGIG in the germline V gene (reference sequence). The CDR3 sequence is CAWNSVRSGNTIYF. The CDR3 DNA reads as TGTGCCTGGAACAGCGTACGCTCTGGAAACACCATATATTTT.

The chain joins TRBV12-3 or TRBV12-4 to TRBJ2-2, with D possibly being TRBD2 (5 bases). V dropped 8 bases and J dropped 7 bases, with 11 bases sitting between them. The CDR3 runs 12 residues. The CDR3 loop is CASHYEGGELFF. The CDR3 DNA sequence: TGTGCCAGCCACTATGAGGGCGGGGAGCTGTTTTTT.

To note about this clone: One end of the junction is discordant with germline, which a read error may explain. J is TRBJ1-2 and V is TRBV20-1; D remains ambiguous. Germline V gene data show CDR1 as DFQATT and CDR2 as SNEGSKA (reference sequence). The CDR3 consists of 14 residues. CDR3 protein: CGASVPGADYGYTF. In nucleotides, the CDR3 is TGCGGTGCTAGTGTCCCGGGTGCGGACTATGGCTACACCTTC.

The V and J genes are TRBV5-4 and TRBJ2-1; D is unclear. The CDR3 extends over 11 amino acids. Looked up from germline, CDR1 is SGHNT and CDR2 is YYREEE (reference sequence). Between the trimmed V and J ends, which lost 3 bases and 5 bases, there was a span of 3 bases. The CDR3 coding sequence is TGTGCCAGCAGCTCGGACAATGAGCAGTTCTTC. Its translation: CASSSDNEQFF. The entire variable domain, with the rest obtained from reference TRBV5-4 and TRBJ2-1, is as follows: ETGVTQSPTHLIKTRGQQVTLRCSSQSGHNTVSWYQQALGQGPQFIFQYYREEENGRGNFPPRFSGLQFPNYSSELNVNALELDDSALYLCASSSDNEQFFGPGTRLTVL.

The V and J genes are TRBV5-5 and TRBJ2-5, with no clear D. The CDR3 contains 14 residues. Germline V gives CDR1 SGHKS, CDR2 YYEKEE (reference sequence). V lost 4 bases to trimming and J lost 2 bases, with 12 bases between them. CDR3 region: CASSEQTGQETQYF. DNA for the CDR3: TGTGCCAGCAGCGAACAGACTGGACAAGAGACCCAGTACTTC.

This chain uses TRBV7-3 with TRBJ1-2, with D uncertain. The ends were cut back, 2 bases at V and 8 bases at J, with 24 bases in the middle. Germline values: CDR1 SGHTA, CDR2 FQGTGA. This CDR3 spans 17 amino acids. As DNA, the CDR3 is TGTGCCAGCAGCTTAGCCCCCGACCCCAATCAAGCCGGGGGCTACACCTTC. This sequence encodes CASSLAPDPNQAGGYTF. Filled out from reference TRBV7-3 and TRBJ1-2, the complete variable domain reads GAGVSQTPSNKVTEKGKYVELRCDPISGHTALYWYRQSLGQGPEFLIYFQGTGAADDSGLPNDRFFAVRPEGSVSTLKIQRTERGDSAVYLCASSLAPDPNQAGGYTFGSGTRLTVV.

The V gene is TRBV27, the J gene TRBJ2-5; TRBD2 is a possible D gene (5 bases). This CDR3 has 16 residues. Looked up from germline, CDR1 is MNHEY and CDR2 is SMNVEV (reference sequence). V gave up 2 bases and J gave up 2 bases, with 15 bases separating them. CDR3 in DNA: TGTGCCAGCAGTTTAGGTGTGGCGGGCAGACAAGAGACCCAGTACTTC. This gives the protein CASSLGVAGRQETQYF.

The rearrangement uses TRBV5-1 and TRBJ2-3, with TRBD2 identical over 9 bases. This CDR3 region has 16 residues. Per the germline V gene, CDR1 is SGHRS and CDR2 is YFSETQ. V was clipped by 3 bases and J by 5 bases; unmatched bases: 10. Here the CDR3 reads CASSSAGGLSVDTQYF. The CDR3 DNA follows: TGCGCCAGCAGCTCCGCGGGGGGGCTAAGCGTAGATACGCAGTATTTT.

The genes are TRBV20-1 and TRBJ2-1; D gene unclear. The CDR3 contains 10 residues. V was pared by 3 bases and J by 6 bases, with 3 bases between. Germline-derived CDR1 and CDR2 are DFQATT and SNEGSKA (reference sequence). The CDR3 loop reads CSASSNEQFF. The CDR3 coding sequence is TGCAGTGCTAGTAGCAATGAGCAGTTCTTC.

The rearrangement links TRBV6-5 to TRBJ2-7; the match to TRBD2 covers 12 bases. V dropped 5 bases and J dropped 7; count of bases not matched to a gene: 6. This CDR3 spans 14 amino acids. The germline CDR1 and CDR2 sequences are MNHEY and SVGAGI. The CDR3 loop is CASSRTSGMGEQYF. The CDR3 DNA reads as TGTGCCAGCAGTAGGACTAGCGGGATGGGTGAGCAGTACTTC.

The sample holds one count of this clone. The rearrangement uses TRBV2 and TRBJ2-6; TRBD2 might be the D (5 bases). This CDR3 spans 14 amino acids. V lost 4 bases, J lost 3 bases, and 7 bases lay in between. Germline V gene sequence: CDR1 SNHLY, CDR2 FYNNEI. For the CDR3, the DNA is TGTGCCAGCAGTGGGACTCTTGGGGCCAACGTCCTGACTTTC. Protein sequence: CASSGTLGANVLTF.

This clone has a handful of counts. The rearrangement uses TRBV4-2 and TRBJ1-3; possible D gene TRBD1, 5 bases. The CDR3 is made up of 16 amino acids. From germline, CDR1 is LGHNA and CDR2 YNFKEQ. V lost 0 bases, J lost 1 base, and 10 bases lay in between. CDR3 amino acids: CASSQDFGQSGNTIYF. In nucleotides, the CDR3 is TGTGCCAGCAGCCAAGATTTCGGACAATCTGGAAACACCATATATTTT.

The chain joins TRBV28 to TRBJ2-6; no reliable D call. CDR1 is MDHEN, CDR2 SYDVKM, per germline. The V and J ends lost 2 bases and 0 bases respectively, with 8 bases between them. The CDR3 is 16 residues long. The CDR3 sequence is CASSLVRASGANVLTF. CDR3 coding DNA: TGTGCCAGCAGTTTAGTCAGAGCCTCTGGGGCCAACGTCCTGACTTTC.